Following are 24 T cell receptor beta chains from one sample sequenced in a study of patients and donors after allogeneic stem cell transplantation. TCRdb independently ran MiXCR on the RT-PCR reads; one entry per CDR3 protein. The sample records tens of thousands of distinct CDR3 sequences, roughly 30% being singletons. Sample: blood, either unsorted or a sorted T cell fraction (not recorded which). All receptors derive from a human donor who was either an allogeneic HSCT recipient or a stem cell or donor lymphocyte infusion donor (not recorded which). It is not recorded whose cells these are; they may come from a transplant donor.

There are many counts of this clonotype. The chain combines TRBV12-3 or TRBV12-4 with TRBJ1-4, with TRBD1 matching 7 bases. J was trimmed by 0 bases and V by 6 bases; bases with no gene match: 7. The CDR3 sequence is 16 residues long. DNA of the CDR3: TGTGCCAGCAGACCCGGACAGGCTGCAACTAATGAAAAACTGTTTTTT. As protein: CASRPGQAATNEKLFF.

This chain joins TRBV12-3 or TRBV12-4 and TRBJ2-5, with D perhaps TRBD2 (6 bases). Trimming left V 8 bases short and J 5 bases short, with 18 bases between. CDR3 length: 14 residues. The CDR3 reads CASRDSGWYETQYF. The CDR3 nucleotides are TGTGCCAGCCGGGACTCAGGGTGGTACGAGACCCAGTACTTC.

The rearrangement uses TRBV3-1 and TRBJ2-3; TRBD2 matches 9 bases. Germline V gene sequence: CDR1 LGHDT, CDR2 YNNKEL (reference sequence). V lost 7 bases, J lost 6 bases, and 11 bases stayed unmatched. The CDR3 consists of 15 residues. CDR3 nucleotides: TGTGCCAGCACCCACCTAGCGGGAAGGGGGGATACGCAGTATTTT. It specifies CASTHLAGRGDTQYF.

The CDR3, as DNA: TGTGCCAGCAGCCAATCGCGCGATACGCAGTATTTT. Amino acid sequence: CASSQSRDTQYF. This chain uses TRBV16 with TRBJ2-3; the D is unclear. Looked up from germline, CDR1 is KGHSY and CDR2 is FQNENV. The CDR3 consists of 12 residues. The V and J ends lost 0 bases and 6 bases respectively, with 4 bases between them.

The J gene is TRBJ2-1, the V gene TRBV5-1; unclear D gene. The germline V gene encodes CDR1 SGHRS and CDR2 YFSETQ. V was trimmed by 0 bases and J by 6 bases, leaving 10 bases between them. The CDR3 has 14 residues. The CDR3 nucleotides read TGCGCCAGCAGCTTGGCCCCAGCACCCAATGAGCAGTTCTTC. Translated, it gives CASSLAPAPNEQFF.

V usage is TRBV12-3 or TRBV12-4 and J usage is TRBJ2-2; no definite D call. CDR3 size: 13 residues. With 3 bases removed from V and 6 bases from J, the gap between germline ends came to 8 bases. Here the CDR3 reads CASSLTGPGELFF. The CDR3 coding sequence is TGTGCCAGCAGTTTGACCGGGCCCGGGGAGCTGTTTTTT.

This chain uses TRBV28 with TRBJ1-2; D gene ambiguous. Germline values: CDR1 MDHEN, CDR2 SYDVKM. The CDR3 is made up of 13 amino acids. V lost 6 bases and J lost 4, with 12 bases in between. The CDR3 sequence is CASRPPEIYGYTF. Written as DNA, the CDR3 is TGTGCCAGCAGGCCCCCAGAGATCTATGGCTACACCTTC.

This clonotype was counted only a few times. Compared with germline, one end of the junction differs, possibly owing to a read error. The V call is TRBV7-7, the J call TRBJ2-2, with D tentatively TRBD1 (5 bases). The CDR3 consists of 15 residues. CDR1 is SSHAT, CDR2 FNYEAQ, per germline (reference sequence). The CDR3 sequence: CASSLEQANTGELFF. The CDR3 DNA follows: TGTGCTAGCAGCTTAGAACAGGCGAACACCGGGGAGCTGTTTTTT.

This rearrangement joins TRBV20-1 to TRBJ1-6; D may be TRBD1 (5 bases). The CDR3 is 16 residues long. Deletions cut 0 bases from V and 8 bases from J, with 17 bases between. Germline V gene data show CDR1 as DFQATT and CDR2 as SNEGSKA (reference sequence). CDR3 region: CSAREVQGGGYSPLHF. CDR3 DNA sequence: TGCAGTGCTAGAGAGGTGCAGGGTGGTGGGTATTCACCCCTCCACTTT.

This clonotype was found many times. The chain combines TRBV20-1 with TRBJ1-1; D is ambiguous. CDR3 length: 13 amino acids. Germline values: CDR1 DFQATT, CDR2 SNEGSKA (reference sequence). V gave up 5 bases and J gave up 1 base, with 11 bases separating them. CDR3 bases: TGCAGTGCTCAAAACAATCGGAACACTGAAGCTTTCTTT. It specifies CSAQNNRNTEAFF.

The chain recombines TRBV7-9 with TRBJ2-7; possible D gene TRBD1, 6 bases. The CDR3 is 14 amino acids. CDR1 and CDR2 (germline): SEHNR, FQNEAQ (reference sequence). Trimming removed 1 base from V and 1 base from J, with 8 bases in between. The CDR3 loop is CASSLVRGSYEQYF. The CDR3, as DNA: TGTGCCAGCAGCTTAGTAAGGGGGTCCTACGAGCAGTACTTC.

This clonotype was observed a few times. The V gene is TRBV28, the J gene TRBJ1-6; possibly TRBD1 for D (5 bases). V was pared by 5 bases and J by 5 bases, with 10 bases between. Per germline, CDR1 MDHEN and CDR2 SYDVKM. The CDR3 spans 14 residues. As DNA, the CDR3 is TGTGCCAGCAGTCTGACAGTCAATAATTCACCCCTCCACTTT. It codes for CASSLTVNNSPLHF.

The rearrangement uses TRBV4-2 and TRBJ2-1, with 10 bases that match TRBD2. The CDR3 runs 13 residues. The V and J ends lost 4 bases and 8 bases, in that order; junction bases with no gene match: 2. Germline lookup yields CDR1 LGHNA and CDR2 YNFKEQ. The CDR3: CASSRLAGDEQFF. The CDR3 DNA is TGTGCCAGCAGCCGGCTAGCGGGAGATGAGCAGTTCTTC.

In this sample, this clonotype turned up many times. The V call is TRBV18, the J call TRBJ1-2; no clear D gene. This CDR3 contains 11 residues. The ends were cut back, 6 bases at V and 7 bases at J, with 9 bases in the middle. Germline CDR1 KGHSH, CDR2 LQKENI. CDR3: CASSASGGYTF. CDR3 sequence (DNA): TGTGCCAGCTCGGCATCCGGTGGCTACACCTTC.

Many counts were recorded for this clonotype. The CDR3 DNA sequence: TGTGCCAGCAGCTCGGGACCGTTCTATAATTCACCCCTCCACTTT. This translates into CASSSGPFYNSPLHF. The genes are TRBV7-9 and TRBJ1-6; maybe TRBD1 (5 bases). Per the germline V gene, CDR1 is SEHNR and CDR2 is FQNEAQ (reference sequence). The CDR3 extends over 15 amino acids. V dropped 4 bases and J dropped 3 bases, with 10 bases sitting between them.

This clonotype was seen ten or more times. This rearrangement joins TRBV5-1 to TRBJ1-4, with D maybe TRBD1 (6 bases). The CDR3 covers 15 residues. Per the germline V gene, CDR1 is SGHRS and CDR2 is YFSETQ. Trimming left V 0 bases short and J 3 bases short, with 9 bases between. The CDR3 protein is CASSLGTEPNEKLFF. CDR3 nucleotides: TGCGCCAGCAGCTTGGGGACAGAGCCTAATGAAAAACTGTTTTTT.

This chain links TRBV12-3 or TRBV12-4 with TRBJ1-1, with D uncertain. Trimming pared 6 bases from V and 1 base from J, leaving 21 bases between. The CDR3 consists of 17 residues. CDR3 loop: CASSLFFRTSSNTEAFF. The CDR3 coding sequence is TGTGCCAGCAGCCTCTTTTTTAGGACGAGCTCGAACACTGAAGCTTTCTTT.

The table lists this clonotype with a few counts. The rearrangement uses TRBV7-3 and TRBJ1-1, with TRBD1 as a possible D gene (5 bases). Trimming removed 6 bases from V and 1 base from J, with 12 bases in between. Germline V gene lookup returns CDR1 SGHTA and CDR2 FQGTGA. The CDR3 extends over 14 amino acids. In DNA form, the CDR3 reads TGTGCCAGCAGGAAGACAGATTCGAACACTGAAGCTTTCTTT. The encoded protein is CASRKTDSNTEAFF.

CDR3 protein: CASSSVEEGAKNIQYF. CDR3 DNA sequence: TGTGCCAGCAGCTCCGTTGAGGAGGGGGCCAAAAACATTCAGTACTTC. The V and J genes are TRBV7-9 and TRBJ2-4; maybe TRBD2 (6 bases). V was trimmed by 4 bases and J by 1 base, leaving 14 bases between them. Germline V gene sequence: CDR1 SEHNR, CDR2 FQNEAQ (reference sequence). This CDR3 has 16 amino acids.

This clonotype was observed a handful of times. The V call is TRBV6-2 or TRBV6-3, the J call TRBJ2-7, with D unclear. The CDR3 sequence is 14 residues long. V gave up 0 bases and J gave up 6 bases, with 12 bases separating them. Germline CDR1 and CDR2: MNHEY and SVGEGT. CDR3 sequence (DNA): TGTGCCAGCAGTTACTCTGCAATTATGGGCGAGCAGTACTTC. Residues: CASSYSAIMGEQYF.

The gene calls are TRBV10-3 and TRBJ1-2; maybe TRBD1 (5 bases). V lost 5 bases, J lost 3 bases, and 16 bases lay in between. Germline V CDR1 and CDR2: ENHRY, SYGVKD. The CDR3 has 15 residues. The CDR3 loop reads CAISTRMGLHYGYTF. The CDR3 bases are TGTGCCATCAGTACCCGGATGGGGCTTCACTATGGCTACACCTTC.

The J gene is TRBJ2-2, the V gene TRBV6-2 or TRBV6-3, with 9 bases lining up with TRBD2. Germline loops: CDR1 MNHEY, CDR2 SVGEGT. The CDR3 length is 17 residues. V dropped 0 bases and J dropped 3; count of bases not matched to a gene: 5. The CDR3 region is CASSYSKREEYTGELFF. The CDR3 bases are TGTGCCAGCAGTTACTCGAAGCGGGAGGAATACACCGGGGAGCTGTTTTTT.

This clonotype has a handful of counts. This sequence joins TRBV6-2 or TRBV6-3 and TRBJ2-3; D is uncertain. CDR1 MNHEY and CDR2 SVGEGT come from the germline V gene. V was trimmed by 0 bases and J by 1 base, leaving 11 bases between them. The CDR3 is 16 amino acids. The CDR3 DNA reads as TGTGCCAGCAGTTACTCGGTGCGTCCCGGCACAGATACGCAGTATTTT. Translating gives CASSYSVRPGTDTQYF.

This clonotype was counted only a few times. The CDR3 bases are TGCAGTGCTAGAAGACAGGGGAGCAATCAGCCCCAGCATTTT. It codes for CSARRQGSNQPQHF. This sequence joins TRBV20-1 and TRBJ1-5; 8 bases are shared with TRBD1. Germline CDR1 and CDR2: DFQATT and SNEGSKA (reference sequence). The CDR3 sequence is 14 residues long. J lost 1 base, V lost 2 bases, and 1 base had no gene match.